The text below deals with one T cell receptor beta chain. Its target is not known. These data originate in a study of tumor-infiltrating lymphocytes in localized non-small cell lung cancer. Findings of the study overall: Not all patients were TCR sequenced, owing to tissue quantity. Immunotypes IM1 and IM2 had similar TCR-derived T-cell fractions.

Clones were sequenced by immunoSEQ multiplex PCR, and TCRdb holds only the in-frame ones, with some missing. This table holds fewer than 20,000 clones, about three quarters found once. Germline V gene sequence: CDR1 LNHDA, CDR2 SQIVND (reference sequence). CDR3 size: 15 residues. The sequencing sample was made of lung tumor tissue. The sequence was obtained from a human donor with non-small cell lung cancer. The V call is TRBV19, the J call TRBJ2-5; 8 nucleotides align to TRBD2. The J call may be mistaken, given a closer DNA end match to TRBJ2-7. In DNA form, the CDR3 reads TGTGCCAGTAGTAGAGTACTAGCGGTTGTCTACGAGCAGTACTTC. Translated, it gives CASSRVLAVVYEQYF.